This T cell receptor beta chain was sequenced in a study of cytomegalovirus exposure and HLA in healthy donors. The study, taken as a whole, reports: Confirmation in vitro established that three CMV-associated chains were specific for CMV antigens. Later work associated approximately 17,000 TCR beta sequences with HLA alleles at 0.05 false discovery rate.

The CDR3 is made up of 13 amino acids. The germline V gene has CDR1 SNHLY and CDR2 FYNNEI. Trimming removed 6 bases from V and 6 bases from J; junction bases left unmatched: 8. Vbeta (60) and Jbeta (13) primers were used in the PCR. TCRdb keeps only in-frame clones here, not all; method: immunoSEQ multiplex PCR. Of about 60,000 clones listed, approximately 71% are singletons. With respect to this clone: What it binds is not known.

Sampled while nominally healthy, donors likely had unrecorded immune exposures. The chain is built from TRBV2 and TRBJ2-7, with TRBD2 matching 7 bases. The sequence derives from a middle-aged man in good health and CMV-seropositive. Sequenced sample: PBMCs. Here the CDR3 DNA reads TGTGCCAGCAGGAGACTAGCCGAGGGCGAGCAGTACTTC. It yields the protein CASRRLAEGEQYF.